Listed here are 26 T cell receptor beta chains from one sample, sequenced in a study of control samples from healthy donors and cancer patients. The repertoire was sequenced with immunoSEQ multiplex PCR; TCRdb's copy has only in-frame clones and lacks some. The repertoire includes tens of thousands of clones, around 94% of them detected once, and roughly 0.8% sits in the top ten. Input material: PBMCs. These receptor sequences come from a man between 25 and 39 years old with colorectal cancer.

The rearrangement links TRBV5-4 to TRBJ2-3; 10 bases match TRBD1. V dropped 3 bases and J dropped 2; count of bases not matched to a gene: 6. The V gene's germline CDR1 is SGHNT and CDR2 YYREEE (reference sequence). The CDR3 totals 16 residues. In DNA form, the CDR3 reads TGTGCCAGCAGCTCGTTGACAGGGGGCCCCACAGATACGCAGTATTTT. Encoded protein: CASSSLTGGPTDTQYF.

This sequence joins TRBV5-4 and TRBJ2-2; D is perhaps TRBD1 or TRBD2 (5 bases each). Germline CDR1 SGHNT, CDR2 YYREEE (reference sequence). V was shortened by 4 bases and J by 1 base, with 14 bases between the two germline ends. The CDR3 runs 16 residues. This chain's CDR3 is CASSIPGRENTGELFF. The CDR3 coding sequence is TGTGCCAGCAGCATACCGGGACGCGAGAACACCGGGGAGCTGTTTTTT.

V and J are TRBV6-6 and TRBJ1-1, with 9 positions matching TRBD1. The V and J ends lost 5 bases and 4 bases, in that order; junction bases with no gene match: 8. The germline CDR1 and CDR2 sequences are MNHNY and SVGAGI (reference sequence). The CDR3 contains 15 residues. The CDR3 DNA follows: TGTGCCAGCAGTCCCTACAGGGGGCTGGGCACTGAAGCTTTCTTT. The encoded protein is CASSPYRGLGTEAFF.

This chain connects TRBV7-9 to TRBJ1-2; TRBD1 matches 10 bases. Trimming cost V 5 bases and J 0 bases; bases outside gene matches: 6. The CDR3 contains 16 residues. Germline V lookup: CDR1 SEHNR, CDR2 FQNEAQ (reference sequence). The CDR3 DNA reads TGTGCCAGCAGCACGACAGGGGGCCCAGCTAACTATGGCTACACCTTC. This codes for CASSTTGGPANYGYTF. Combining the CDR3 with reference TRBV7-9 and TRBJ1-2 gives the whole variable domain DTGVSQNPRHKITKRGQNVTFRCDPISEHNRLYWYRQTLGQGPEFLTYFQNEAQLEKSRLLSDRFSAERPKGSFSTLEIQRTEQGDSAMYLCASSTTGGPANYGYTFGSGTRLTVV.

The chain has TRBV6-6 and TRBJ2-1, with D possibly matching TRBD1 (5 bases). Germline V gene sequence: CDR1 MNHNY, CDR2 SVGAGI (reference sequence). The CDR3 runs 16 residues. Trimming left V 0 bases short and J 6 bases short, with 15 bases between. The CDR3 loop reads CASSYSSRDNSNEQFF. The CDR3 DNA reads as TGTGCCAGCAGTTACTCGTCCAGGGATAATTCCAATGAGCAGTTCTTC.

The chain links TRBV10-2 to TRBJ1-5, with D uncertain. Germline V CDR1 and CDR2: WSHSY, SAAADI. The CDR3 spans 12 residues. V gave up 10 bases and J gave up 6 bases, with 13 bases separating them. CDR3 residues: CATWTVAQPQHF. CDR3 bases: TGCGCCACTTGGACCGTGGCTCAGCCCCAGCATTTT.

This clone was found once. This rearrangement joins TRBV6-4 to TRBJ2-2; D remains ambiguous. CDR1 and CDR2 from the germline V gene are MRHNA and SNTAGT. This CDR3 is built from 13 residues. The V end lost 3 bases, the J end lost 2 bases, and 4 bases lay between the germline ends. The CDR3 sequence is CASSEDNTGELFF. CDR3 coding DNA: TGTGCCAGCAGTGAGGACAACACCGGGGAGCTGTTTTTT.

The rearrangement uses TRBV29-1 and TRBJ2-2; tentatively, D is TRBD1 or TRBD2 (7 bases each). This CDR3 comprises 12 residues. Trimming pared 8 bases from V and 6 bases from J, leaving 13 bases between. Germline V gene sequence: CDR1 SQVTM, CDR2 ANQGSEA. The CDR3 loop reads CSSRGGPGELFF. The DNA of the CDR3 is TGCAGCTCCAGGGGGGGCCCCGGGGAGCTGTTTTTT.

This chain uses TRBV6-1 with TRBJ1-1, with TRBD1 as a possible D gene (6 bases). Per the germline V gene, CDR1 is MNHNS and CDR2 is SASEGT. The CDR3 has 13 amino acids. Between the trimmed V and J ends, which lost 3 bases and 3 bases, there was a span of 8 bases. CDR3 nucleotides: TGTGCCAGCAGTGAGGACAGTTACACTGAAGCTTTCTTT. Translated: CASSEDSYTEAFF.

The V and J genes are TRBV6-5 and TRBJ1-2, with TRBD1 identical over 9 bases. The V gene end was trimmed by 6 bases and the J gene end by 0 bases; junction bases not matched to a gene: 5. CDR1 is MNHEY and CDR2 is SVGAGI in the germline V gene. The CDR3 has 15 residues. As DNA, the CDR3 is TGTGCCAGCAGCCCCGGGACAGGGACTAACTATGGCTACACCTTC. Protein sequence: CASSPGTGTNYGYTF.

V and J are TRBV27 and TRBJ1-1; 7 bases are a match to TRBD1. CDR3 size: 12 residues. Germline lookup yields CDR1 MNHEY and CDR2 SMNVEV (reference sequence). The V gene end was trimmed by 5 bases and the J gene end by 4 bases; junction bases not matched to a gene: 1. The CDR3 loop reads CASSDRVTEAFF. Here the CDR3 DNA reads TGTGCCAGCAGTGACAGGGTCACTGAAGCTTTCTTT.

V and J are TRBV2 and TRBJ1-5, with 9 nucleotides matching TRBD1. The trim removed 4 bases at V and 6 bases at J, leaving 7 bases unmatched. From germline, CDR1 is SNHLY and CDR2 FYNNEI. CDR3 length: 15 residues. The CDR3 region has the DNA TGTGCCAGCAGTGGCACAGGGGGCCGAGGTCAGCCCCAGCATTTT. It encodes CASSGTGGRGQPQHF. Using reference TRBV2 and TRBJ1-5 for the parts outside the CDR3, the full variable domain is EPEVTQTPSHQVTQMGQEVILRCVPISNHLYFYWYRQILGQKVEFLVSFYNNEISEKSEIFDDQFSVERPDGSNFTLKIRSTKLEDSAMYFCASSGTGGRGQPQHFGDGTRLSIL.

The chain employs TRBV5-1 and TRBJ2-1; no clear D gene. Germline CDR1 reads SGHRS; CDR2 reads YFSETQ. V lost 0 bases and J lost 8, with 9 bases in between. The CDR3 covers 13 residues. The CDR3 loop is CASSLGTFYEQFF. In DNA, the CDR3 is TGCGCCAGCAGCTTGGGGACGTTTTATGAGCAGTTCTTC. The full variable domain, with the rest looked up from reference TRBV5-1 and TRBJ2-1, is KAGVTQTPRYLIKTRGQQVTLSCSPISGHRSVSWYQQTPGQGLQFLFEYFSETQRNKGNFPGRFSGRQFSNSRSEMNVSTLELGDSALYLCASSLGTFYEQFFGPGTRLTVL.

This sequence joins TRBV19 and TRBJ1-1, with 7 bases aligning to TRBD1. Germline CDR1 LNHDA, CDR2 SQIVND (reference sequence). The V and J ends lost 10 bases and 4 bases, in that order; junction bases with no gene match: 12. This CDR3 contains 14 residues. The CDR3 here is CATRDSSWGTEAFF. The CDR3 nucleotides are TGTGCCACCAGGGACAGTTCGTGGGGCACTGAAGCTTTCTTT.

V and J are TRBV5-5 and TRBJ2-2; D is perhaps TRBD1 or TRBD2 (5 bases each). The CDR3 contains 16 residues. Trimming shortened V by 0 bases and J by 2 bases, and 11 bases separated the two germline ends. Germline values: CDR1 SGHKS, CDR2 YYEKEE (reference sequence). The CDR3 loop is CASSLEGGTNTGELFF. The CDR3 DNA is TGTGCCAGCAGCTTGGAAGGTGGGACCAACACCGGGGAGCTGTTTTTT.

This chain connects TRBV5-6 to TRBJ2-7, with D possibly being TRBD1 (7 bases). CDR1 is SGHDT and CDR2 is YYEEEE in the germline V gene. Trimming removed 1 base at V and 6 bases at J, with 20 bases between. The CDR3 extends over 16 amino acids. CDR3 residues: CASSLWGARGIGEQYV. DNA of the CDR3: TGTGCCAGCAGCTTGTGGGGGGCCAGGGGGATCGGCGAGCAGTACGTC.

This chain uses TRBV2 with TRBJ1-2, with a possible D match to TRBD1 (6 bases). Germline CDR1 reads SNHLY; CDR2 reads FYNNEI. The germline V and J ends were trimmed by 8 bases and 7 bases, with 14 bases remaining between them. The CDR3 sequence is 12 residues long. CDR3 region: CASAARGGGYTF. The CDR3 DNA sequence: TGTGCCAGCGCTGCCAGGGGTGGTGGCTACACCTTC.

V gene TRBV6-6 combines with J gene TRBJ2-7, with 7 nucleotides matching TRBD2. The CDR3 contains 16 residues. Germline lookup yields CDR1 MNHNY and CDR2 SVGAGI (reference sequence). J lost 2 bases, V lost 6 bases, and 13 bases had no gene match. Here the CDR3 reads CASSPGLGGGTYEQYF. CDR3 bases: TGTGCCAGCAGCCCGGGGTTGGGCGGGGGAACCTACGAGCAGTACTTC.

J is TRBJ2-5 and V is TRBV18, with 8 bases lining up with TRBD1. The V gene end was trimmed by 5 bases and the J gene end by 7 bases; junction bases not matched to a gene: 9. Germline V lookup: CDR1 KGHSH, CDR2 LQKENI. The CDR3 has 14 residues. The CDR3 DNA follows: TGTGCCAGCTCAGTCCAGGGGGCGAGAGGGACCCAGTACTTC. Translation: CASSVQGARGTQYF.

V usage is TRBV7-2 and J usage is TRBJ1-3; D may be TRBD1 (5 bases). Trimming shortened V by 2 bases and J by 7 bases, and 9 bases separated the two germline ends. The CDR3 consists of 13 residues. Germline values: CDR1 SGHTA, CDR2 FQGNSA. CDR3 DNA sequence: TGTGCCAGCAGCTTAAGGAAGGGGAACACCATATATTTT. Translated: CASSLRKGNTIYF.

This clone was seen just once. The rearrangement links TRBV30 to TRBJ2-6; D not resolved. The length of the CDR3 is 16 residues. CDR1 and CDR2 (germline): GTSNPN, SVGIG (reference sequence). V lost 3 bases, J lost 3 bases, and 15 bases lay in between. The CDR3 sequence is CAWRINEFIGANVLTF. CDR3 DNA: TGTGCCTGGAGGATTAATGAGTTTATTGGGGCCAACGTCCTGACTTTC.

This clone has a single count. The chain uses TRBV18 and TRBJ2-5, with D possibly TRBD2 on 5 matching bases. V lost 1 base and J lost 5, with 8 bases in between. The germline V gene has CDR1 KGHSH and CDR2 LQKENI. This CDR3 is 13 amino acids long. In DNA form, the CDR3 reads TGTGCCAGCTCACCACTGAGGGATGAGACCCAGTACTTC. Protein: CASSPLRDETQYF.

This clone was seen once. The CDR3 bases are TGTGCCAGCAGCACGGGAGCCTTAGTCTCGAACACCGGGGAGCTGTTTTTT. This gives the protein CASSTGALVSNTGELFF. The chain links TRBV7-4 to TRBJ2-2, with D perhaps matching TRBD2 (6 bases). The CDR3 contains 17 residues. Germline V gene data show CDR1 as SGHVT and CDR2 as SQSDAQ. V lost 5 bases and J 0 bases, leaving 16 bases between the germline ends.

The chain employs TRBV25-1 and TRBJ1-2; no clear D. Germline V gives CDR1 MGHDK, CDR2 SYGVNS. With 2 bases removed from V and 9 bases from J, the gap between germline ends came to 10 bases. The CDR3 has 12 residues. CDR3 coding DNA: TGTGCCAGCAGTGAAAGAGGGTCCAGCTACACCTTC. It codes for CASSERGSSYTF.

This chain uses TRBV7-2 with TRBJ2-1; TRBD2 aligns across 13 bases. Trimming took 3 bases from V and 9 from J; bases not matched to a gene: 11. Per germline, CDR1 SGHTA and CDR2 FQGNSA. The CDR3 has 17 amino acids. CDR3 nucleotides: TGTGCCAGCAGCTTCCCTCCCGGGACTAGCGGGATCAGTGAGCAGTTCTTC. It codes for CASSFPPGTSGISEQFF.

This sequence joins TRBV6-6 and TRBJ2-7; 11 positions agree with TRBD1. The germline CDR1 and CDR2 sequences are MNHNY and SVGAGI (reference sequence). With V trimmed by 6 bases and J by 0 bases, 4 bases remained unmatched. The CDR3 is made up of 15 amino acids. The CDR3 sequence is CASRRDRGDSYEQYF. The CDR3 coding sequence is TGTGCCAGCAGGAGGGACAGGGGGGACTCCTACGAGCAGTACTTC.